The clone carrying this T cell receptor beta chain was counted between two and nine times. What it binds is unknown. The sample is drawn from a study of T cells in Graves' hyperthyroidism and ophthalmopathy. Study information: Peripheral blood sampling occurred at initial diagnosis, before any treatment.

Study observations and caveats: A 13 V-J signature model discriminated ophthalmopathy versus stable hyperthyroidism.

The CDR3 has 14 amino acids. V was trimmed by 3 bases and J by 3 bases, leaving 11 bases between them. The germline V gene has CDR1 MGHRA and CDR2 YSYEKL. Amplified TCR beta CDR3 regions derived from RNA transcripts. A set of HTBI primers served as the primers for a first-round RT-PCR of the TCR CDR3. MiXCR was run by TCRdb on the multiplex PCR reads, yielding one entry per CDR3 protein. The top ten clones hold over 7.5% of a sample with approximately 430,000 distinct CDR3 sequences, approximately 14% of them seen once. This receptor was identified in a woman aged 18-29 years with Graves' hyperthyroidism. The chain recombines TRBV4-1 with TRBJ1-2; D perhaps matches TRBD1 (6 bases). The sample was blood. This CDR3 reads CASSQAPGDYGYTF. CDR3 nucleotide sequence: TGCGCCAGCAGCCAGGCCCCAGGGGACTATGGCTACACCTTC.